The following is a T cell receptor beta chain sequence with its context. Its specificity is not known. The data are from a study of T cell repertoires in cytomegalovirus infection. Study context: As its CMV epitopes, the study selected recently identified HLA-C-restricted and well-studied HLA-B-restricted targets. Public signatures in TCR beta pointed to CMV infection and matching HLA type. Study-level results: Carriers of CMV and the relevant HLA type were discriminated by public TCR beta frequency. CMV-specific HLA-C-restricted TCR beta clonotypes dominated the ex vivo response.

Each CDR3 protein is one row after TCRdb ran MiXCR on the reads. This table has around 710,000 distinct CDR3 sequences, about 28% appearing once. Germline assignment: CDR1 LGHNA and CDR2 YSLEER. The junction had 13 bases not matched to a gene; V was cut back by 1 base and J by 1 base. The CDR3 consists of 20 residues. The receptor comes from a human donor in good health (CMV status not recorded). Some clones in this sample may be carry-over from other donors' samples. This specimen was cultured CD8+ T cells from PBMCs, taken from culture after CMV antigen stimulation. The chain recombines TRBV4-3 with TRBJ2-6, with TRBD1 identical over 7 bases. The CDR3 reads CASSQVRDSPRASGANVLTF. The DNA of the CDR3 is TGCGCCAGCAGCCAAGTGAGGGACAGTCCTAGGGCGTCTGGGGCCAACGTCCTGACTTTC.